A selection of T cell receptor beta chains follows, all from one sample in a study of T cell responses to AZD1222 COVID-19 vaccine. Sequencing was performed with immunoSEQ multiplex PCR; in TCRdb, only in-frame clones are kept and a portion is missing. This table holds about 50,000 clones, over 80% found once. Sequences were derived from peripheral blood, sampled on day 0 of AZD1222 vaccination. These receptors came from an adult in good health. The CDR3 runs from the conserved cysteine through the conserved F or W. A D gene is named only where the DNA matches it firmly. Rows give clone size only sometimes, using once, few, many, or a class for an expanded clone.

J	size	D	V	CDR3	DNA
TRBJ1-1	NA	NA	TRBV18	CASSPRDTEAFF	TGTGCCAGCTCACCCCGGGACACTGAAGCTTTCTTT
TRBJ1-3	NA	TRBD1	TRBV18	CASSSGTGGIENTIYF	TGTGCCAGCTCATCAGGGACAGGGGGCATCGAGAACACCATATATTTT
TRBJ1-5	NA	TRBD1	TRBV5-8	CASSFEYGTVGNQPQHF	TGTGCCAGCAGCTTTGAGTACGGGACAGTTGGCAATCAGCCCCAGCATTTT
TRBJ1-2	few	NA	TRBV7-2	CASSLPGRGRGGYTF	TGTGCCAGCAGCCTACCGGGACGAGGAAGGGGAGGCTACACCTTC
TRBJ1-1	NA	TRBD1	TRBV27	CASQGDANTEAFF	TGTGCCAGCCAGGGGGACGCGAACACTGAAGCTTTCTTT
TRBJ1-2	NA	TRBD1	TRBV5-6	CASSLGFWDSTTSSYTF	TGTGCCAGCAGCTTGGGGTTTTGGGACAGTACCACATCATCCTACACCTTC
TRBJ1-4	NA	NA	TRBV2	CASSGPGDNEKLFF	TGTGCCAGCAGTGGTCCAGGGGATAATGAAAAACTGTTTTTT
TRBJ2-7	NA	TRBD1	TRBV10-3	CAISGDRDEQYF	TGTGCCATCAGTGGCGACAGGGACGAGCAGTACTTC
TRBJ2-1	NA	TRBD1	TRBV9	CASSPRAGGILPPYNEQFF	TGTGCCAGCAGCCCCCGGGCAGGGGGCATCCTGCCACCCTACAATGAGCAGTTCTTC
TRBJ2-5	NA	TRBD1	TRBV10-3	CAISDSEGTGSETQYF	TGTGCCATCAGTGATTCTGAAGGGACAGGGTCAGAGACCCAGTACTTC
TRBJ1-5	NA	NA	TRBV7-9	CASSDTRRGNQPQHF	TGTGCCAGCAGCGATACCCGTCGGGGGAATCAGCCCCAGCATTTT
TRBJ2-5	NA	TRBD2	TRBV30	CAWSRGEGFRLETQYF	TGTGCCTGGAGTCGAGGGGAGGGTTTCCGCCTGGAGACCCAGTACTTC
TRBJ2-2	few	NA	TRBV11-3	CASRRENTGELFF	TGTGCCAGCCGACGGGAAAACACCGGGGAGCTGTTTTTT
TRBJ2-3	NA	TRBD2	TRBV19	CASRGGSGRTDTQYF	TGTGCCAGTAGAGGGGGTAGCGGGAGGACAGATACGCAGTATTTT
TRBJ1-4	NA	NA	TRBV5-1	CASSPGEEGKLFF	TGCGCCAGCAGCCCCGGGGAGGAGGGAAAACTGTTTTTT
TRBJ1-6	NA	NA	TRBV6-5	CASTDSNSPLHF	TGTGCCAGCACGGACAGCAATTCACCCCTCCACTTT
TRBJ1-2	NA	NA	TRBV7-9	CASSLLGAVTHGYTF	TGTGCCAGCAGCTTATTGGGGGCCGTAACGCATGGCTACACCTTC
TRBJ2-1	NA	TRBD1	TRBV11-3	CASSLEGPGQGTGNEQFF	TGTGCCAGCAGCTTAGAGGGTCCGGGACAGGGGACGGGCAATGAGCAGTTCTTC
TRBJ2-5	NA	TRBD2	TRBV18	CASSPLPRSSGETQYF	TGTGCCAGCTCACCCCTACCTAGGTCTAGCGGTGAGACCCAGTACTTC
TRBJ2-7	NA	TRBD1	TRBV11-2	CASSTTGSYEQYF	TGTGCCAGCAGCACGACAGGGTCCTACGAGCAGTACTTC
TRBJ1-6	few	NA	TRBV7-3	CASSFDNSPLHF	TGTGCCAGCAGCTTCGATAATTCACCCCTCCACTTT
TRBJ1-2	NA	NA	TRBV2	CASKGEYGYTF	TGTGCCAGCAAGGGGGAGTATGGCTACACCTTC
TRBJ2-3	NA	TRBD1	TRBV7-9	CASSWTGDTDTQYF	TGTGCCAGCAGCTGGACAGGGGACACAGATACGCAGTATTTT
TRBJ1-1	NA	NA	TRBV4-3	CASSLDRREAFF	TGCGCCAGCAGCCTGGACCGACGTGAAGCTTTCTTT
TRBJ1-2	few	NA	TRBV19	CASSIGWNYGYTF	TGTGCCAGTAGTATAGGATGGAACTATGGCTACACCTTC
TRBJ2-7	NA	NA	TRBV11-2	CASSLDSYEQYF	TGTGCCAGCAGCTTAGATTCCTACGAGCAGTACTTC
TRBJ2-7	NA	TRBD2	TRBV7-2	CASSFSGTAYEQYF	TGTGCCAGCAGCTTCAGCGGGACCGCCTACGAGCAGTACTTC
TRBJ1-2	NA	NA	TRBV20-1	CSASSTSVGYGYTF	TGCAGTGCTAGTAGCACCAGCGTTGGGTATGGCTACACCTTC
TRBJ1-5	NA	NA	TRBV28	CASRTPLGASPATHRNQPQHF	TGTGCCAGCAGGACCCCCTTGGGGGCGAGCCCCGCAACGCATCGGAATCAGCCCCAGCATTTT
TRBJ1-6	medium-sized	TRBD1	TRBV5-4	CASSIDRGSNSPLHF	TGTGCCAGCAGCATTGACAGGGGTTCGAATTCACCCCTCCACTTT
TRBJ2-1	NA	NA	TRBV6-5	CASSATLYNEQFF	TGTGCCAGCAGCGCCACACTTTACAATGAGCAGTTCTTC
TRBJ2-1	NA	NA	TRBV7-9	CASSPRTLEKPYNEQFF	TGTGCCAGCAGCCCTAGAACCCTAGAGAAACCTTACAATGAGCAGTTCTTC
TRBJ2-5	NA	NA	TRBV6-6	CASSALRYAGETQYF	TGTGCCAGCAGTGCCTTGAGATATGCGGGAGAGACCCAGTACTTC